This is a list of T cell receptor beta chains from one sample in a study of blood T cell repertoires in COVID-19. Assay: immunoSEQ multiplex PCR; the TCRdb copy retains only in-frame clones and omits some. The data contain around 100,000 clones, under 80% of them singletons. Sequenced sample: peripheral blood. These receptors all come from a man aged 65 to 85 with active or convalescent COVID-19. The conserved cysteine and the conserved F or W are not part of the CDR3 here.

TRBJ1-2,TRBV30,AWSSDIGYT
TRBJ2-1,TRBV6-5,ASSYPGSIYNEQF
TRBJ1-2,TRBV27,ASSLRQGGGYT
TRBJ2-7,TRBV19,ASRGNGEFSYEQY
TRBJ2-5,TRBV6-5,ASSYLGQTGTQY
TRBJ1-2,TRBV5-4,ASSKGQGFDYGYT
TRBJ2-2,TRBV28,ASSLFASGRTGELF
TRBJ1-2,TRBV6-2/TRBV6-3,ASSSRQGGVYGYT
TRBJ2-2,TRBV2,ASNGLALGTGELF
TRBJ1-6,TRBV14,ASSLTGVDSPLH
TRBJ2-1,TRBV19,ASSIAGALYNEQF
TRBJ2-4,TRBV28,ASSLGLAGGMKNIQY
TRBJ1-2,TRBV4-2,ASSQETGPYYGYT
TRBJ2-4,TRBV5-1,ASSFDGENIQY
TRBJ2-3,TRBV18,ASSPFGSSTDTQY
TRBJ1-4,TRBV6-6,ASRSGGTGWEKLF
TRBJ2-1,TRBV2,ASSESWDFSSYNEQF
TRBJ1-4,TRBV2,ASSDSGGDEKLF
TRBJ2-7,TRBV7-2,ASSLLHADYEQY
TRBJ2-3,TRBV9,ASSVVPYGRFLADTQY
TRBJ2-1,TRBV7-8,ASSLEQGNYNEQF
TRBJ1-1,TRBV30,AWKPLSTEAF
TRBJ1-3,TRBV6-5,ASSLGGRRGNTIY
TRBJ1-4,TRBV6-1,ASSGQSGTRATNEKLF
TRBJ2-2,TRBV5-1,ASSLVPGTNTGELF
TRBJ1-2,TRBV2,ASAIETGPYGYT
TRBJ2-7,TRBV7-9,ASSLTSGSYEQY
TRBJ1-2,TRBV15,ATSGSRQGYGYT
TRBJ1-1,TRBV2,ASSKTGADGEAF
TRBJ2-3,TRBV24-1,ATSDQRAGRGTDTQY
TRBJ1-2,TRBV9,ASSGGPGNYGYT
TRBJ2-7,TRBV19,ASSTRRGGIRYEQY
TRBJ2-7,TRBV6-5,ASSLETGGAYEQY
TRBJ1-5,TRBV12-3/TRBV12-4,ASSFSPDQPQH
TRBJ2-5,TRBV3-1/TRBV3-2,ASSFSSQETQY
TRBJ2-1,TRBV6-2/TRBV6-3,ASSMRDEQF
TRBJ2-1,TRBV7-9,ASSNRDRGVNEQF
TRBJ1-6,TRBV30,AWGWGLNSPLH
TRBJ2-7,TRBV10-2,ASSGGEGYEQY
TRBJ1-1,TRBV2,ASRGTEAF
TRBJ1-1,TRBV5-6,ASSLSRGNTEAF
TRBJ1-4,TRBV7-3,ASSQAGTGNEKLF
TRBJ1-1,TRBV28,ASSSGQDLNTEAF
TRBJ2-6,TRBV4-2,ASSQDGGGSGANVLT
TRBJ1-2,TRBV19,ASSIRHGYGYT
TRBJ1-1,TRBV7-9,ASSLGGSGTEAF
TRBJ1-3,TRBV19,ASGPGQSSGNTIY
TRBJ2-7,TRBV11-2,ASSPRTSGRTHEQY
TRBJ2-1,TRBV28,ASGSPGLGEQF
TRBJ2-4,TRBV2,ASSSSGQKNIQY
TRBJ2-3,TRBV2,ASSETSNTQY
TRBJ1-2,TRBV28,ASSLTGGDRYGYT
TRBJ2-2,TRBV18,ASSPTTGGAGTGELF
TRBJ1-6,TRBV2,ASSKTGSSYNSPLH
TRBJ1-2,TRBV4-1,ASSPNAGQGAGGYT
TRBJ1-2,TRBV5-1,ASSLRDSQGDGYT
TRBJ1-3,TRBV6-1,ASSELRGQDSGNTIY
TRBJ1-1,TRBV29-1,SVDYLDGTGEGAF
TRBJ2-7,TRBV9,ASSVGADSSYEQY
TRBJ2-7,TRBV12-3/TRBV12-4,ASGAAQGREQY